The source of this T cell receptor beta chain is a study of blood T cell repertoires in COVID-19. Across the whole study: Samples taken during acute and convalescent COVID-19 were collected in the United States, Italy and Spain.

As handled by the study authors: Counts of nucleated cells, estimated from reference gene primer amplification, were obtained. Some clones are missing from TCRdb's copy, which holds only in-frame ones; the method was immunoSEQ multiplex PCR. The V and J calls and the clone size are those of that table, but D and trimming were determined from the DNA. The data contain 100,000 to 150,000 clones, 84% of them seen just once; the ten biggest clones take up about a sixth. Unmatched junction bases numbered 4, after V lost 7 bases and J lost 6 bases. The germline V gene encodes CDR1 SNHLY and CDR2 FYNNEI. This CDR3 region has 14 residues.

This sequence was found in a woman of 80 years or more with acute or convalescent COVID-19. The specimen sequenced was peripheral blood. The chain carries TRBV2 and TRBJ2-3; 13 bases map to TRBD2. This CDR3 reads CASTRTSGSDTQYF. CDR3 nucleotides: TGTGCCAGCACCCGGACTAGCGGGAGCGATACGCAGTATTTT.